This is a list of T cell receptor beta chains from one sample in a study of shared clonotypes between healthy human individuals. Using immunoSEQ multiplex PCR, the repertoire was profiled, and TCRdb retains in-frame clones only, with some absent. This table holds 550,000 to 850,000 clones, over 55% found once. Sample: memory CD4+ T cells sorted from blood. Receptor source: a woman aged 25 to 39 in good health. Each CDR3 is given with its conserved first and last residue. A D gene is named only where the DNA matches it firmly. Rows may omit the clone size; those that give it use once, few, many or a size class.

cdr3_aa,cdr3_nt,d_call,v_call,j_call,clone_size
CASSQGQPQHF,TGTGCCAGCAGCCAAGGTCAGCCCCAGCATTTT,NA,TRBV16,TRBJ1-5,NA
CASEYYGYTF,TGTGCCAGTGAATACTATGGCTACACCTTC,NA,TRBV28,TRBJ1-2,NA
CASSWGRDSGNTIYF,TGTGCCAGCAGCTGGGGACGGGACTCTGGAAACACCATATATTTT,NA,TRBV5-6,TRBJ1-3,NA
CASSVTGTVNEKLFF,TGTGCCAGCAGCGTAACCGGGACAGTTAATGAAAAACTGTTTTTT,TRBD1,TRBV9,TRBJ1-4,few
CASSLEAGEQYF,TGCGCCAGCAGCTTGGAGGCGGGCGAGCAGTACTTC,NA,TRBV5-1,TRBJ2-7,NA
CASSEGIGGSATGELFF,TGTGCCAGCAGCGAGGGGATAGGAGGGTCGGCCACCGGGGAGCTGTTTTTT,NA,TRBV9,TRBJ2-2,NA
CASSSPRGTGELFF,TGTGCCAGCAGCAGCCCCCGGGGGACCGGGGAGCTGTTTTTT,NA,TRBV5-6,TRBJ2-2,NA
CASSPTTNEKLFF,TGTGCCAGCAGCCCAACAACTAATGAAAAACTGTTTTTT,NA,TRBV6-6,TRBJ1-4,NA
CAWSLIRTVNTEAFF,TGTGCCTGGAGTCTTATCAGGACGGTGAACACTGAAGCTTTCTTT,NA,TRBV30,TRBJ1-1,NA
CASSGQGNTGELFF,TGTGCCAGTAGCGGACAGGGAAACACCGGGGAGCTGTTTTTT,TRBD1,TRBV19,TRBJ2-2,few
CASSLAPNYGYTF,TGCGCCAGCAGCTTGGCTCCTAACTATGGCTACACCTTC,NA,TRBV5-1,TRBJ1-2,few
CASSPTGATGELFF,TGCGCCAGCAGCCCGACAGGGGCTACCGGGGAGCTGTTTTTT,TRBD1,TRBV5-1,TRBJ2-2,NA
CASSEGVWTSGNNEQFF,TGTGCCAGCAGCGAAGGTGTGTGGACTAGCGGTAACAATGAGCAGTTCTTC,TRBD2,TRBV13,TRBJ2-1,NA
CASSFGTPGGELFF,TGTGCCAGCAGTTTTGGGACCCCTGGCGGGGAGCTGTTTTTT,NA,TRBV28,TRBJ2-2,NA
CASRQGEMNTEAFF,TGTGCCAGCAGGCAGGGGGAGATGAACACTGAAGCTTTCTTT,TRBD1,TRBV2,TRBJ1-1,NA
CASRKTGGQETQYF,TGCGCCAGCAGAAAGACAGGGGGACAAGAGACCCAGTACTTC,TRBD1,TRBV5-1,TRBJ2-5,once
CASSRDYDTDTQYF,TGTGCCAGCAGCCGGGACTACGACACAGATACGCAGTATTTT,TRBD2,TRBV7-9,TRBJ2-3,NA
CSVEGSSGSTYEQYF,TGCAGCGTTGAAGGGTCTAGCGGGAGTACCTACGAGCAGTACTTC,TRBD2,TRBV29-1,TRBJ2-7,NA